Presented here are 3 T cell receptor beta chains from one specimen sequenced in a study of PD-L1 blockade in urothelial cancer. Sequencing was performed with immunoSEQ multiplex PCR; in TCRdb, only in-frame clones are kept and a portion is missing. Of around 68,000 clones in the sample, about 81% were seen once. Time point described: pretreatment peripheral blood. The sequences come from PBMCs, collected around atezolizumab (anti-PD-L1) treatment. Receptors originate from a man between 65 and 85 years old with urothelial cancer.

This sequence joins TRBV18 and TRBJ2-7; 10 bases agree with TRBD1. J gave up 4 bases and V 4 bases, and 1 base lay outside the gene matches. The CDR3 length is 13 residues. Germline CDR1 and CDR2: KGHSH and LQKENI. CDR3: CASSRQGAYEQYF. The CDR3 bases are TGTGCCAGCTCACGACAGGGGGCTTACGAGCAGTACTTC.

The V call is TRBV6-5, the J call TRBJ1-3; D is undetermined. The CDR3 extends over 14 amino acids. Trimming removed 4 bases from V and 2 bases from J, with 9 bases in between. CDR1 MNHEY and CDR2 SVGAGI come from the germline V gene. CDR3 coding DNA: TGTGCCAGCAGTTCCGAGCTTACTGGAAACACCATATATTTT. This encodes CASSSELTGNTIYF.

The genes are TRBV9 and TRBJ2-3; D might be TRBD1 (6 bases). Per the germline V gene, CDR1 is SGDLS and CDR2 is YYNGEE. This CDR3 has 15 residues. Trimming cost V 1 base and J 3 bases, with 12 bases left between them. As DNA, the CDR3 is TGTGCCAGCAGCGTATATGGGGGCGCGACAGATACGCAGTATTTT. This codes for CASSVYGGATDTQYF.